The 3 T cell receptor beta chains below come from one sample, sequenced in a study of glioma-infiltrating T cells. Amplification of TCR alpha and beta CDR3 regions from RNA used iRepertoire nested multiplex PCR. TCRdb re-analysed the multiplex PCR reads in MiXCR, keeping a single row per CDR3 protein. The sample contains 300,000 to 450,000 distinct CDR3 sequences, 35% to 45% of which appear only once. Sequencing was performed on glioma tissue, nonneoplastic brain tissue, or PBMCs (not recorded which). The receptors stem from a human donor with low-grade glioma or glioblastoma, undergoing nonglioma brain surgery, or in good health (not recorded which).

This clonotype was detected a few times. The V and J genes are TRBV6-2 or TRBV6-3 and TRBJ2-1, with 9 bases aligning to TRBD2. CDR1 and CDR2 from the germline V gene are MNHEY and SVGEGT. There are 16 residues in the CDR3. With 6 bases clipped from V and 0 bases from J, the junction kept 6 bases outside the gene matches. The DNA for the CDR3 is TGTGCCAGCAGGACAAATAGCGGGAGCTCCTACAATGAGCAGTTCTTC. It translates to CASRTNSGSSYNEQFF.

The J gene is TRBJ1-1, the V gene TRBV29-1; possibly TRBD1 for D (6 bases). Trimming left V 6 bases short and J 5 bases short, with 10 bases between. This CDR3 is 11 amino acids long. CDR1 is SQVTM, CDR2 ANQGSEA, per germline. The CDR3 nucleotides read TGCAGCGTCCTAGGGGGAACTGAAGCTTTCTTT. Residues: CSVLGGTEAFF.

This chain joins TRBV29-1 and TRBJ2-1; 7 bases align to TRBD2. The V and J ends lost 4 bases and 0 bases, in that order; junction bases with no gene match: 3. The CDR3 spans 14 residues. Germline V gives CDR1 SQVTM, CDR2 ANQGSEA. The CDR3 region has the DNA TGCAGCGTTGGAGGGAGGGGCTCCTACAATGAGCAGTTCTTC. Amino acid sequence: CSVGGRGSYNEQFF.